This TCR beta chain derives from a study of cytomegalovirus exposure and HLA in healthy donors. Study-wide results and limits: According to a later analysis, TCR clusters from the first cohort tended to co-occur in the 120 or so validation repertoires. For most TCR sequences rarity was the rule, although some public TCRs occurred in many donors. In vitro testing confirmed three CMV-associated chains as specific for CMV antigens.

This table comes from immunoSEQ multiplex PCR, and its TCRdb copy is limited to in-frame clones, with some not included. The repertoire holds tens of thousands of clones, with almost 95% as singletons. Points on this clone: Its antigen remains unknown.

This CDR3 has 16 residues. Germline assignment: CDR1 SGHRS and CDR2 YFSETQ. With V trimmed by 0 bases and J by 13 bases, 11 bases remained unmatched. The material sequenced was PBMCs. The source of this sequence is a man aged 18 to 30 in good health and CMV-seronegative. V is TRBV5-1 and J is TRBJ1-5; 12 bases agree with TRBD1. CDR3 loop: CASSLEPGTGGGPQHF. The CDR3 nucleotides read TGCGCCAGCAGCTTGGAACCCGGGACAGGGGGCGGTCCTCAGCATTTT.